This T cell receptor (beta chain) was recovered during a study of radiation and T cells in renal cell carcinoma. The CDR3 is made up of 15 amino acids. Germline CDR1 SEHNR, CDR2 FQNEAQ (reference sequence). V lost 4 bases to trimming and J lost 7 bases; unmatched junction nucleotides: 9. Documented time point: baseline pretreatment blood. Treatment specified: 15 Gy SBRT to primary tumor, nephrectomy 4 weeks later. TCRdb's copy holds only in-frame clones and misses some; the assay was immunoSEQ multiplex PCR. The sample carries approximately 120,000 clones, roughly 80% recorded once. The chain is built from TRBV7-9 and TRBJ2-1, with 8 bases fitting TRBD1. The sequencing used blood, collected from a patient whose treatment included radiotherapy and nephrectomy. The receptor was derived from a woman aged 55 to 70 with renal cell carcinoma. CDR3 sequence reads: CASSSPDRVRNEQFF. CDR3 sequence (DNA): TGTGCCAGCAGCTCCCCGGACAGGGTTCGTAATGAGCAGTTCTTC.